The rows below give T cell receptor beta chains drawn from one sample of a study of beta chain features in type 1 diabetes. TCRdb's copy holds only in-frame clones and misses some; the assay was immunoSEQ multiplex PCR. The sample holds a few hundred thousand clones, 13% seen once. The sequenced material came from naive CD4+ T cells from blood. All receptors derive from a woman in her late teens or twenties with type 1 diabetes. Each CDR3 is given with its conserved first and last residue. The order of the fields is V gene, D gene, clone size, J gene, CDR3 DNA, CDR3 protein. D genes are given only for firm matches. Clone sizes are given selectively: once, few, many, or a class where the clone is expanded.

TRBV4-2	TRBD2	.	TRBJ2-7	TGTGCCAGCAGCCAAACCCCCGGGACTACCCTTTACGAGCAGTACTTC	CASSQTPGTTLYEQYF
TRBV30	.	few	TRBJ1-1	TGTGCCCACGACAGGCTGAACACTGAAGCTTTCTTT	CAHDRLNTEAFF
TRBV18	.	.	TRBJ2-5	TGTGCCAGCTCGCCTCAGGGGACCCAGTACTTC	CASSPQGTQYF
TRBV27	.	few	TRBJ2-4	TGTGCCAGCAGTTTGGGCGCCGGGACAATCTGGAACATTCAGTACTTC	CASSLGAGTIWNIQYF
TRBV30	TRBD1	.	TRBJ1-4	TGTGCCTGGGGAGGGGGGACAGGTCAAGAAAAACTGTTTTTT	CAWGGGTGQEKLFF
TRBV14	TRBD1	.	TRBJ1-1	TGTGCCAGCAGCCAAGTTAACGACAGGGGGCCTGAAGCTTTCTTT	CASSQVNDRGPEAFF
TRBV5-1	.	.	TRBJ2-1	TGCGCCAGCACCTCCTCGAGGAGCGATGAGCAGTTCTTC	CASTSSRSDEQFF
TRBV19	.	.	TRBJ2-7	TGTGCCAGTAGTGTTGGTGGGAGCTCCTACGAGCAGTACTTC	CASSVGGSSYEQYF
TRBV19	.	.	TRBJ2-7	TGTGCCAGTAGTCATTTTCCGGGAGCCTACGAGCAGTACTTC	CASSHFPGAYEQYF
TRBV9	.	few	TRBJ2-2	TGTGCCAGCAGCGTAGGCGGGACCGGGGAGCTGTTTTTT	CASSVGGTGELFF
TRBV19	TRBD1	.	TRBJ2-3	TGTGCCAGTAGGGTGGGACAGGACTCGGATACGCAGTATTTT	CASRVGQDSDTQYF
TRBV7-8	TRBD1	few	TRBJ1-2	TGTGCCAGCAGCTCCGCAGGGGGCGTGATCTATGGCTACACCTTC	CASSSAGGVIYGYTF
TRBV7-3	.	.	TRBJ2-1	TGTGCCAGCAGCTTACAGGGCCCCGCCTACAATGAGCAGTTCTTC	CASSLQGPAYNEQFF
TRBV18	TRBD1	few	TRBJ2-5	TGTGCCAGCTCACCACGGGACAGCTTACAAGAGACCCAGTACTTC	CASSPRDSLQETQYF
TRBV18	TRBD2	few	TRBJ2-3	TGTGCCAGCTCACCACTACGTGTAGAGCGGGAGAGGACAGATACGCAGTATTTT	CASSPLRVERERTDTQYF
TRBV7-9	.	few	TRBJ2-3	TGTGCCAGCAGCTTCCGGGACACAGATACGCAGTATTTT	CASSFRDTDTQYF
TRBV9	TRBD1	few	TRBJ1-2	TGTGCCAGCAGCGTAGCCGAGGTTGGGACAGCCTATGGCTACACCTTC	CASSVAEVGTAYGYTF
TRBV4-1	.	.	TRBJ2-7	TGCGCCAGCAGCCAACCGAGACAGGGAGGCGAGCAGTACTTC	CASSQPRQGGEQYF
TRBV7-2	.	.	TRBJ2-1	TGTGCCAGCAGCTTAGATCGGCAGGGCCCTGAGTTCTTC	CASSLDRQGPEFF